Presented here are 9 T cell receptor beta chains from one specimen sequenced in a study of cytomegalovirus exposure and HLA in healthy donors. PCR involved 60 Vbeta and 13 Jbeta primers. Sequenced by immunoSEQ multiplex PCR; TCRdb stores in-frame clones only, minus some. The sample lists roughly 100,000 clones, approximately 70% occurring once. Sequencing was carried out using PBMCs. The receptors here all came from a man aged 25-45 years in good health and CMV-seronegative.

The chain links TRBV4-3 to TRBJ1-2; D uncertain. The germline gives CDR1 LGHNA, CDR2 YSLEER. V dropped 0 bases and J dropped 2 bases, with 10 bases sitting between them. This CDR3 region has 15 residues. The CDR3 spells CASSQDIAGNYGYTF. In DNA form, the CDR3 reads TGCGCCAGCAGCCAAGATATAGCCGGGAACTATGGCTACACCTTC.

The chain employs TRBV7-2 and TRBJ2-5; 9 positions agree with TRBD1. The V gene's germline CDR1 is SGHTA and CDR2 FQGNSA. This CDR3 spans 13 amino acids. The V segment lost 5 bases and the J segment 4 bases; nucleotides outside the gene matches: 2. The CDR3 DNA is TGTGCCAGCAGCGCGGGACAGGGAGAGACCCAGTACTTC. It specifies CASSAGQGETQYF. Filled out from reference TRBV7-2 and TRBJ2-5, the complete variable domain reads GAGVSQSPSNKVTEKGKDVELRCDPISGHTALYWYRQSLGQGLEFLIYFQGNSAPDKSGLPSDRFSAERTGGSVSTLTIQRTQQEDSAVYLCASSAGQGETQYFGPGTRLLVL.

The chain recombines TRBV28 with TRBJ2-2, with TRBD2 matching over 13 bases. With 5 bases clipped from V and 4 bases from J, the junction kept 13 bases outside the gene matches. In germline, CDR1 is MDHEN, CDR2 SYDVKM. This CDR3 has 19 residues. The CDR3 DNA sequence: TGTGCCAGCAGTCCATGGACTAGCGGGGGAAAAGCGAGCACCGGGGAGCTGTTTTTT. Amino acids: CASSPWTSGGKASTGELFF.

V and J are TRBV12-5 and TRBJ2-3; D might be TRBD2 (5 bases). Trimming took 2 bases from V and 10 from J, leaving 13 bases between them. This CDR3 comprises 13 residues. The germline V gene encodes CDR1 LGHNT and CDR2 FRNRAP. This CDR3 is CASGLPSGVAQYF. The CDR3 region has the DNA TGTGCTAGTGGTTTGCCCTCCGGGGTTGCGCAGTATTTT.

The rearrangement links TRBV19 to TRBJ1-3; 8 bases line up with TRBD1. With V trimmed by 6 bases and J by 6 bases, 7 bases remained unmatched. Germline-derived CDR1 and CDR2 are LNHDA and SQIVND (reference sequence). CDR3 length equals 14 residues. CDR3 in DNA: TGTGCCAGTAGAGACAGGGGACGGGCAAACACCATATATTTT. As protein: CASRDRGRANTIYF.

The V and J genes are TRBV6-5 and TRBJ1-1; no firm D call. The V gene lost 5 bases and the J gene lost 1 base, with 5 bases spanning the gap. The CDR3 sequence is 12 residues long. Looked up from germline, CDR1 is MNHEY and CDR2 is SVGAGI. The CDR3 here is CASSEQNTEAFF. In nucleotides, the CDR3 is TGTGCCAGCAGTGAACAGAACACTGAAGCTTTCTTT.

The chain uses TRBV6-6 and TRBJ2-1; possible D gene TRBD2, 5 bases. Germline loops: CDR1 MNHNY, CDR2 SVGAGI (reference sequence). Trimming left V 8 bases short and J 7 bases short, with 21 bases between. This CDR3 is built from 15 residues. CDR3 bases: TGTGCCAGCCATAATCGAGACTACTACGATAATGAGCAGTTCTTC. Translation gives CASHNRDYYDNEQFF.

In its sample, this clone was seen a few times. V and J are TRBV4-3 and TRBJ2-7, with D tentatively TRBD1 (5 bases). The CDR3 is 16 residues long. The V end lost 3 bases, the J end lost 5 bases, and 20 bases lay between the germline ends. Germline V CDR1 and CDR2: LGHNA, YSLEER. CDR3 amino acids: CASSHSFGSLRDEQYF. DNA for the CDR3: TGCGCCAGCAGCCATTCGTTCGGCAGCCTCAGGGACGAGCAGTACTTC.

The chain employs TRBV11-1 and TRBJ2-7, with D possibly being TRBD2 (6 bases). CDR1 and CDR2 (germline): SGHAT, FQDESV (reference sequence). CDR3 size: 15 residues. The ends were cut back, 2 bases at V and 7 bases at J, with 18 bases in the middle. This CDR3 is CASSLFTLGSGEQYF. CDR3 nucleotide sequence: TGTGCCAGCAGCTTATTCACTCTGGGGAGCGGGGAGCAGTACTTC. The full variable domain, rest sourced from reference TRBV11-1 and TRBJ2-7, is EAEVAQSPRYKITEKSQAVAFWCDPISGHATLYWYRQILGQGPELLVQFQDESVVDDSQLPKDRFSAERLKGVDSTLKIQPAELGDSAMYLCASSLFTLGSGEQYFGPGTRLTVT.